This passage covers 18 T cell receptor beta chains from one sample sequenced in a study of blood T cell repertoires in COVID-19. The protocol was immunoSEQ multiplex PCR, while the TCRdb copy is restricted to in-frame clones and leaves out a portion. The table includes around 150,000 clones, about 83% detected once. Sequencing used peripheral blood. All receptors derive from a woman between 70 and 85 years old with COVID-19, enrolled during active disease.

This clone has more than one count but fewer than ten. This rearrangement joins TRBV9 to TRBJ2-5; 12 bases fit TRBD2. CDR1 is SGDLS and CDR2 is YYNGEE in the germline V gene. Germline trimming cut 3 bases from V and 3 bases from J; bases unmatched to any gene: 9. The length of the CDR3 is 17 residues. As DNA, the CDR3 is TGTGCCAGCAGCGGTAGCTTGACTAGCGGGGGCAAAGAGACCCAGTACTTC. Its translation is CASSGSLTSGGKETQYF.

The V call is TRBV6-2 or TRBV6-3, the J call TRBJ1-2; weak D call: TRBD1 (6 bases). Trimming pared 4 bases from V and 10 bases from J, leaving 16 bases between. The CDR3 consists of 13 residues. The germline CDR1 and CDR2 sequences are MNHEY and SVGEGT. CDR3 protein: CASSSRGGLDYTF. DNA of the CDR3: TGTGCCAGCAGTTCCCGGGGGGGGCTAGACTACACCTTC.

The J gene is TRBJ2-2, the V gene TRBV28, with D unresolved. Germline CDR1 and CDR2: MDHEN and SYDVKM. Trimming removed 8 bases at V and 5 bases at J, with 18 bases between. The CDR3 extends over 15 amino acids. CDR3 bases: TGTGCCAGCGAACCCCCCACGGCGAGGACCGGGGAGCTGTTTTTT. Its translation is CASEPPTARTGELFF.

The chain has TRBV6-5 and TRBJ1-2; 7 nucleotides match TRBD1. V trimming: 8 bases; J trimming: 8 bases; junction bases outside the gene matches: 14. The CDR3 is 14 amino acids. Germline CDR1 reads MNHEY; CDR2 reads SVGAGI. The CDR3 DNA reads TGTGCCAGCGGGGACAGCGACTTGAGGCGGGGCTACACCTTC. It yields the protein CASGDSDLRRGYTF.

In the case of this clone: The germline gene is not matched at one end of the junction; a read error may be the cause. CDR3 DNA: TGTGCTAGCAGCCGCCGGGTGAACACTGAAGCTTTCTTT. Translated: CASSRRVNTEAFF. The rearrangement uses TRBV7-7 and TRBJ1-1; D is uncertain. From germline, CDR1 is SSHAT and CDR2 FNYEAQ (reference sequence). The CDR3 loop spans 13 amino acids.

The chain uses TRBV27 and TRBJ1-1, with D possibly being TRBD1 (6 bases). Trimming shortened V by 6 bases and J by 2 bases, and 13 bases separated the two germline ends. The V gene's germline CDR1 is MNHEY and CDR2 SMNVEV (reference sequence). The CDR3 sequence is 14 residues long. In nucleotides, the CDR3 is TGTGCCAGCAGCCCCAGGGGACCAAACACTGAAGCTTTCTTT. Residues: CASSPRGPNTEAFF.

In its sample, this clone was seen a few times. The CDR3 loop reads CASSPGTSGAYEQYF. The DNA for the CDR3 is TGTGCCAGCAGCCCAGGGACTAGCGGTGCCTACGAGCAGTACTTC. This rearrangement joins TRBV7-2 to TRBJ2-7; 11 positions agree with TRBD2. Germline values: CDR1 SGHTA, CDR2 FQGNSA. The junction had 5 bases not matched to a gene; V was cut back by 5 bases and J by 2 bases. This CDR3 contains 15 residues.

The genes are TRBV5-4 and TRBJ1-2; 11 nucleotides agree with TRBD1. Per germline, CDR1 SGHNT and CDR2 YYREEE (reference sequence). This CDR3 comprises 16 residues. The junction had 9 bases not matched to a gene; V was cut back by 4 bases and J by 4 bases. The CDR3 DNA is TGTGCCAGCAGCCCGGGGGGGACAGGGGGTATCTATGGCTACACCTTC. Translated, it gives CASSPGGTGGIYGYTF.

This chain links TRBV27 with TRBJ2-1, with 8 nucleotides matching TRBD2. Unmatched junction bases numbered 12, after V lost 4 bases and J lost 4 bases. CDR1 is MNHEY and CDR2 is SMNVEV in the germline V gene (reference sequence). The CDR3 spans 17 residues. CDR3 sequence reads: CASSSPYSSGGYNEQFF. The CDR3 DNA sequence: TGTGCCAGCAGTTCTCCCTACTCGAGCGGGGGATACAATGAGCAGTTCTTC.

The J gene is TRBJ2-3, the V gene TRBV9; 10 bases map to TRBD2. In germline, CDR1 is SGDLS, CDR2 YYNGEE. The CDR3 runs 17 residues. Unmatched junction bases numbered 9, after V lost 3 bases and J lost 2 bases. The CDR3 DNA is TGTGCCAGCAGCGATACGGGACTAGCGCGTGTCACAGATACGCAGTATTTT. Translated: CASSDTGLARVTDTQYF.

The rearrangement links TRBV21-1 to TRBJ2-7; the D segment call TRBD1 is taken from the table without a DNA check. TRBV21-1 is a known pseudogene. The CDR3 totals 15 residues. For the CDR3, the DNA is TGTGCCAGCAGCAAAGCGGACAGGGGGAGGAACGAGCAGTACTTC. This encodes CASSKADRGRNEQYF.

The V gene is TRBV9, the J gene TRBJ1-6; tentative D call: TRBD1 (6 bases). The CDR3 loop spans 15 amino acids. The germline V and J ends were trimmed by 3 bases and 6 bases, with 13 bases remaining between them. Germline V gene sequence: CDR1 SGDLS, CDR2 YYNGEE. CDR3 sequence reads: CASSEEDSFNSPLHF. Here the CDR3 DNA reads TGTGCCAGCAGCGAGGAGGACAGTTTTAATTCACCCCTCCACTTT.

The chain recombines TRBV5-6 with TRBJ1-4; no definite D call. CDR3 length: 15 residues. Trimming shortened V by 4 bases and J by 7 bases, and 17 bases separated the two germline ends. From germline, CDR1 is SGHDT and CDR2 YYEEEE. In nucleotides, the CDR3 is TGTGCCAGCAGCCCACGCCCTCGGTCCGGTGAAAAACTGTTTTTT. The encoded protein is CASSPRPRSGEKLFF.

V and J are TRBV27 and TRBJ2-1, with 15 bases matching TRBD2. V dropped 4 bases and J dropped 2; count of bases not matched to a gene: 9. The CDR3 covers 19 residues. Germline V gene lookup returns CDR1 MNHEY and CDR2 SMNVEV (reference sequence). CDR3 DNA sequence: TGTGCCAGCAGTTCCTGGACTAGCGGGGGGGACTTCCCCTACAATGAGCAGTTCTTC. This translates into CASSSWTSGGDFPYNEQFF.

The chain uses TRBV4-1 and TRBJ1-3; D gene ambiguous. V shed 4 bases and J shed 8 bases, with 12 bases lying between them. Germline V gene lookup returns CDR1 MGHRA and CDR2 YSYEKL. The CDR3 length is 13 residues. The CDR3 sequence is CASSRAPRDTIYF. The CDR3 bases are TGCGCCAGCAGCCGGGCCCCGAGGGACACCATATATTTT.

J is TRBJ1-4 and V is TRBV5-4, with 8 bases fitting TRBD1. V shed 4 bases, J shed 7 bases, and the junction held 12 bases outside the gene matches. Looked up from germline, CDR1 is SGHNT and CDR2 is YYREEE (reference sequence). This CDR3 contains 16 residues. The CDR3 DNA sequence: TGTGCCAGCAGCGCTGGCTTCGGACAGGGATCTGAAAAACTGTTTTTT. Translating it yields CASSAGFGQGSEKLFF. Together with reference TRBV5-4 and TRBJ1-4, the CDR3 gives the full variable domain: ETGVTQSPTHLIKTRGQQVTLRCSSQSGHNTVSWYQQALGQGPQFIFQYYREEENGRGNFPPRFSGLQFPNYSSELNVNALELDDSALYLCASSAGFGQGSEKLFFGSGTQLSVL.

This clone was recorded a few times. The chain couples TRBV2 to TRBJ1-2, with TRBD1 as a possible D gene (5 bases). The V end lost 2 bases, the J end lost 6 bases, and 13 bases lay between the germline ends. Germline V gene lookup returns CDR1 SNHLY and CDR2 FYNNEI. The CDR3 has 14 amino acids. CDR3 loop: CASSEHQGRDGYTF. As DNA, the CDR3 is TGTGCCAGCAGTGAACACCAGGGTCGGGATGGCTACACCTTC.

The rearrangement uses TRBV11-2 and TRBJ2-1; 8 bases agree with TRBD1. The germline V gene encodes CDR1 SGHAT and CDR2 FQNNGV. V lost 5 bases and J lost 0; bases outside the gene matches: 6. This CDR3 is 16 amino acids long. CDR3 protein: CASSPLDRGSYNEQFF. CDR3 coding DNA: TGTGCCAGCAGCCCACTAGACAGGGGCTCCTACAATGAGCAGTTCTTC.